This is a list of T cell receptor beta chains from one sample in a study of T cells in Graves' hyperthyroidism and ophthalmopathy. MiXCR, applied by TCRdb to the multiplex PCR reads, yields one record per CDR3 protein. This sample has around 350,000 distinct CDR3 sequences; about 16% occur once, and the top ten carry roughly a fifth. The sequencing input was blood. The receptors here all came from a woman aged 55-75 years with Graves' ophthalmopathy. CDR3s leave out the opening cysteine and the closing phenylalanine or tryptophan.

v_call: TRBV19; cdr3_aa: ASSIFPTEAF
v_call: TRBV12-3/TRBV12-4; cdr3_aa: ASSLGDRDNTEAF
v_call: TRBV5-1; cdr3_aa: ASSLLSGQVSHEQY
v_call: TRBV7-2; cdr3_aa: ASSSPAASSYNEQF
v_call: TRBV20-1; cdr3_aa: SAREDRTEAF
v_call: TRBV2; cdr3_aa: ASFAPGLPYEQY
v_call: TRBV2; cdr3_aa: ASSRPLGNNEQF
v_call: TRBV28; cdr3_aa: ASSAELTGGTDTQY
v_call: TRBV27; cdr3_aa: ASRLTGSNQPQH
v_call: TRBV7-2; cdr3_aa: ASSSTLAGGPGEQY
v_call: TRBV20-1; cdr3_aa: SVGRLADSTDTQY
v_call: TRBV11-1; cdr3_aa: ASSFGGAQETQY
v_call: TRBV10-3; cdr3_aa: AIASGRSYNEQF
v_call: TRBV28; cdr3_aa: ASTVGGADSYEQY
v_call: TRBV6-9; cdr3_aa: ASSFPPGLAGGNEQY
v_call: TRBV3-1; cdr3_aa: ASSQDSRGRNQPQH
v_call: TRBV27; cdr3_aa: ASSPKTGANYGYT
v_call: TRBV15; cdr3_aa: ATRGHGEPGELF
v_call: TRBV7-3; cdr3_aa: ASSLWLNTEAF
v_call: TRBV5-1; cdr3_aa: ASSAVSGSSNEQY
v_call: TRBV12-3/TRBV12-4; cdr3_aa: ASSLANRDQAQH
v_call: TRBV30; cdr3_aa: AWSPGGAGGPESQY
v_call: TRBV28; cdr3_aa: ASSFGLNEQY
v_call: TRBV7-2; cdr3_aa: ASSFSDRGVNEQY
v_call: TRBV20-1; cdr3_aa: SARPPGQGYEQY
v_call: TRBV15; cdr3_aa: ATSSDRGVEQF
v_call: TRBV2; cdr3_aa: ASCSDSNQPQH
v_call: TRBV24-1; cdr3_aa: ATSDPDGGYEQY
v_call: TRBV7-9; cdr3_aa: ASSTDRLTDTQY
v_call: TRBV30; cdr3_aa: AWSFGRPHRDTQY
v_call: TRBV3-1; cdr3_aa: ASRRLADNEQF
v_call: TRBV7-3; cdr3_aa: ASSVKGSGELF
v_call: TRBV29-1; cdr3_aa: SVGSRRLAGGAGEQY
v_call: TRBV29-1; cdr3_aa: SVRDRGQNNEQF
v_call: TRBV5-6; cdr3_aa: ASSLWGQEQGRRGQY
v_call: TRBV12-3/TRBV12-4; cdr3_aa: ASSLPRTRRGETQY
v_call: TRBV24-1; cdr3_aa: ATGDPGQGSYEQY
v_call: TRBV3-1; cdr3_aa: ASSPPTGTEAF
v_call: TRBV16; cdr3_aa: ASRVNRDSYEQY
v_call: TRBV5-5; cdr3_aa: ASSLAWATGELF
v_call: TRBV28; cdr3_aa: ASSLSTGGPYEQY
v_call: TRBV28; cdr3_aa: ASSLGGMSSYEQY
v_call: TRBV12-5; cdr3_aa: ASGLGTRISAREQY
v_call: TRBV30; cdr3_aa: AWRGLAGGSTDTQY
v_call: TRBV5-6; cdr3_aa: ASSLLAHGTGNYGYT
v_call: TRBV3-1; cdr3_aa: ASLDWAEGNTIY
v_call: TRBV6-1; cdr3_aa: ASTTSGTRGEQY
v_call: TRBV11-1; cdr3_aa: ASSSGLGTETQY
v_call: TRBV2; cdr3_aa: ASSEVGASDTQY
v_call: TRBV12-3/TRBV12-4; cdr3_aa: ASSLAAPEEETQY
v_call: TRBV7-2; cdr3_aa: ASSLDWRVTNEQF
v_call: TRBV5-1; cdr3_aa: ASSLGGLAGTETQY
v_call: TRBV19; cdr3_aa: ASSIPGDRPDTEAF
v_call: TRBV14; cdr3_aa: ASSPRTREQY
v_call: TRBV28; cdr3_aa: ASSTTGDEQY
v_call: TRBV20-1; cdr3_aa: SASGTSGPNTGELF
v_call: TRBV4-1; cdr3_aa: ASSQGTPDPWQF
v_call: TRBV4-1; cdr3_aa: ASSQDDYLGSGAF
v_call: TRBV5-1; cdr3_aa: ASSLAPRTGGANYEQY
v_call: TRBV13; cdr3_aa: ASSPPRGWNTGELF